The entry below describes one TCR beta chain. TCRdb analysed the RT-PCR reads with MiXCR anew, one entry per CDR3 protein. The table records approximately 720,000 distinct CDR3 sequences, approximately 15% of them present only once. Germline V CDR1 and CDR2: SGDLS, YYNGEE. The CDR3 length is 14 residues. V was shortened by 1 base and J by 8 bases, with 13 bases between the two germline ends. The sequencing input was memory CD4+ T cells from blood. The clonotype originates from a female donor in good health, serving as a healthy control. The chain combines TRBV9 with TRBJ2-4; D remains ambiguous. The CDR3 DNA reads as TGTGCCAGCAGCGTATCAAATGGAATTGACATTCAGTACTTC. Protein: CASSVSNGIDIQYF.